Listed below are T cell receptor beta chains from one sample, sequenced in a study of T-cell memory formation after mild COVID-19. TCRdb called the 5' RACE reads again in MiXCR, with one record for every CDR3 protein. The sample lists more than 150,000 distinct CDR3 sequences; 15% to 20% were seen once. What was sequenced was PBMCs or a T cell subset sorted from them (not recorded which). These receptors all stem from a young man who had mild COVID-19 (a few samples of this study predate the infection). Cell type and time point are not known. Each CDR3 is given with its conserved first and last residue. The order of the fields is D gene, clone size, V gene, J gene, CDR3 DNA, CDR3 protein. D genes are given only for firm matches. A clone size is listed for some rows: how often the clone was seen (once, few, many), or a class if it is expanded.

TRBD2	few	TRBV7-2	TRBJ2-1	TGTGCCAGCAGCTCCCGGACTAGCGGGGGGGCCGGAGGTGAGCAGTTCTTC	CASSSRTSGGAGGEQFF
-	-	TRBV9	TRBJ1-6	TGTGCCAGCAGCGTAGCTAGGACGGCCGATTCACCCCTCCACTTT	CASSVARTADSPLHF
TRBD2	-	TRBV20-1	TRBJ2-1	TGCAGTGTTGCGGGGGGGCTAGATGAGCAGTTCTTC	CSVAGGLDEQFF
TRBD1	many	TRBV18	TRBJ1-1	TGCGCCAGCAGCCCCGGGACAGGGGACACTGAAGCTTTCTTT	CASSPGTGDTEAFF
-	-	TRBV5-1	TRBJ2-2	TGCGCCAGCAGCGCGGCGGGACAGCCGAACACCGGGGGGCTGTTTTTT	CASSAAGQPNTGGLFF
-	few	TRBV5-6	TRBJ1-1	TGTGCCAGCGAAGCGAACACTGAAGCTTTCTTT	CASEANTEAFF
-	few	TRBV12-3/TRBV12-4	TRBJ2-5	TGTGCCAGCAGTTTCGGGGGTAGCGGAGAGACCCAGTACTTC	CASSFGGSGETQYF
TRBD1	-	TRBV5-1	TRBJ1-4	TGCGCCAGCAGCTTGGGGACAGGAACTAATGAAAAACTGTTTTTT	CASSLGTGTNEKLFF
-	few	TRBV5-1	TRBJ2-5	TGCGCCAGCAGCTCCGGGGCGTACCAAGAGACCCAGTACTTC	CASSSGAYQETQYF
-	-	TRBV7-2	TRBJ2-5	TGTGCCAGCAGCTGGACCGGCGGGGAGACCCAGTACTTC	CASSWTGGETQYF
-	-	TRBV24-1	TRBJ1-2	TGTGCCACCAGTGATTCCCGCCGGGGAAGCGGCTACACCTTC	CATSDSRRGSGYTF
-	-	TRBV27	TRBJ2-3	TGTGCCAGCAGTTTCATAGAAGGATACACAGATACGCAGTATTTT	CASSFIEGYTDTQYF
-	-	TRBV11-2	TRBJ2-1	TGTGCCAGCAGCCAAGGGCGTGTGGGTGAGCAGTTCTTC	CASSQGRVGEQFF
-	-	TRBV6-5	TRBJ1-1	TGTGCCAGCAGAGCTCAGTGGAGCACTGAAGCTTTCTTT	CASRAQWSTEAFF
TRBD1	few	TRBV3-1	TRBJ1-1	TGTGCCAGCAGCCTCATTCCCACAGGGGCCCGGACTGAAGCTTTCTTT	CASSLIPTGARTEAFF
-	-	TRBV30	TRBJ1-5	TGTGCCTGGGCCGGAGGGTATGGCAATCAGCCCCAGCATTTT	CAWAGGYGNQPQHF
-	-	TRBV7-2	TRBJ1-6	TGTGCCAGCAGGTCGAGCTCCTATAATTCACCCCTCCACTTT	CASRSSSYNSPLHF
-	-	TRBV7-2	TRBJ2-5	TGTGCCAGCAGCTTAGCAGGCACTCCGGGGACCCAGTACTTC	CASSLAGTPGTQYF
-	-	TRBV20-1	TRBJ1-3	TGCAGTGCTAGAGACCCGAAGAGCTCTGGAAACACCATATATTTT	CSARDPKSSGNTIYF
-	-	TRBV6-2/TRBV6-3	TRBJ1-5	TGTGCCAGCAGTTACTCGTCGCGGGACAATCAGCCCCAGCATTTT	CASSYSSRDNQPQHF
-	many	TRBV7-6	TRBJ1-2	TGTGCCAGCAGCCGCGGGACTCACTCCAAGGGGAACTATGGCTACACCTTC	CASSRGTHSKGNYGYTF
-	many	TRBV7-2	TRBJ2-5	TGTGCCAGCAGAGACAGGACACAAGAGACCCAGTACTTC	CASRDRTQETQYF
-	many	TRBV29-1	TRBJ2-5	TGCAGCGTTACACAGGGTCGGGAGACCCAGTACTTC	CSVTQGRETQYF
-	-	TRBV12-3/TRBV12-4	TRBJ2-5	TGTGCCAGCAGACTTAACCAAGAGACCCAGTACTTC	CASRLNQETQYF
-	-	TRBV14	TRBJ1-1	TGTGCCAGCAGCCAAGTACTTAGGGACGGTGAAGCTTTCTTT	CASSQVLRDGEAFF
-	-	TRBV20-1	TRBJ2-5	TGCAGTGCCGCTTCTCTCCTGGAGACCCAGTACTTC	CSAASLLETQYF
-	-	TRBV5-1	TRBJ2-1	TGCGCCAGCAGCTTAGGTCAGGCCTACAATGAGCAGTTCTTC	CASSLGQAYNEQFF
TRBD2	many	TRBV15	TRBJ2-7	TGTGCCACCAGCACGGGACTAGCGAACGAGCAGTACTTC	CATSTGLANEQYF
TRBD1	-	TRBV6-6	TRBJ1-1	TGTGCCAGCAGTTACTCGGGACAGGGGAACACTGAAGCTTTCTTT	CASSYSGQGNTEAFF
-	-	TRBV5-6	TRBJ1-5	TGTGCCAGCAGTCCATCCGGCAGGGGTAGCAATCAGCCCCAGCATTTT	CASSPSGRGSNQPQHF
TRBD2	few	TRBV20-1	TRBJ2-3	TGCAGTGCTACCCCAGAGGAAACTAGCGGGAGGGATACGCAGTATTTT	CSATPEETSGRDTQYF
TRBD1	-	TRBV7-8	TRBJ1-2	TGTGCCAGCAGCTTATCCCACCCGGACAGGGTGGAAGGCTACACCTTC	CASSLSHPDRVEGYTF
TRBD2	-	TRBV6-2/TRBV6-3	TRBJ2-7	TGTGCCAGCAGTTACGCGGAGGGACTAGCGGGGACCTTCGAGCAGTACTTC	CASSYAEGLAGTFEQYF
-	few	TRBV7-9	TRBJ2-3	TGTGCCAGCAGCTATGGGAATCCCCAGGGGCCGGATACGCAGTATTTT	CASSYGNPQGPDTQYF
TRBD1	-	TRBV12-3/TRBV12-4	TRBJ1-2	TGTGCCAGCAGTTTATATCGTCTTGGGGACAGGGAAACTAACTATGGCTACACCTTC	CASSLYRLGDRETNYGYTF
-	-	TRBV4-1	TRBJ1-1	TGCGCCAGCAGCCCCTGGAGGGGGGAGCGGACTGAAGCTTTCTTT	CASSPWRGERTEAFF
-	few	TRBV7-2	TRBJ2-3	TGTGCCAGCCAGCAGGGGCGAAGCACAGATACGCAGTATTTT	CASQQGRSTDTQYF
-	-	TRBV5-1	TRBJ2-3	TGCGCCAGCAGCGTCGTAGATCACACAGATACGCAGTATTTT	CASSVVDHTDTQYF
-	-	TRBV12-3/TRBV12-4	TRBJ1-1	TGTGCCAGCAGTTTTTCAGAGGGTCTTGGCCTGAACACTGAAGCTTTCTTT	CASSFSEGLGLNTEAFF
TRBD1	-	TRBV29-1	TRBJ1-2	TGCAGCGGAGTACAGGGGTCGCCCAACTATGGCTACACCTTC	CSGVQGSPNYGYTF
-	few	TRBV7-9	TRBJ2-5	TGTGCCAGCAGCCTGAGGGAAGGGAAGACCCAGTACTTC	CASSLREGKTQYF